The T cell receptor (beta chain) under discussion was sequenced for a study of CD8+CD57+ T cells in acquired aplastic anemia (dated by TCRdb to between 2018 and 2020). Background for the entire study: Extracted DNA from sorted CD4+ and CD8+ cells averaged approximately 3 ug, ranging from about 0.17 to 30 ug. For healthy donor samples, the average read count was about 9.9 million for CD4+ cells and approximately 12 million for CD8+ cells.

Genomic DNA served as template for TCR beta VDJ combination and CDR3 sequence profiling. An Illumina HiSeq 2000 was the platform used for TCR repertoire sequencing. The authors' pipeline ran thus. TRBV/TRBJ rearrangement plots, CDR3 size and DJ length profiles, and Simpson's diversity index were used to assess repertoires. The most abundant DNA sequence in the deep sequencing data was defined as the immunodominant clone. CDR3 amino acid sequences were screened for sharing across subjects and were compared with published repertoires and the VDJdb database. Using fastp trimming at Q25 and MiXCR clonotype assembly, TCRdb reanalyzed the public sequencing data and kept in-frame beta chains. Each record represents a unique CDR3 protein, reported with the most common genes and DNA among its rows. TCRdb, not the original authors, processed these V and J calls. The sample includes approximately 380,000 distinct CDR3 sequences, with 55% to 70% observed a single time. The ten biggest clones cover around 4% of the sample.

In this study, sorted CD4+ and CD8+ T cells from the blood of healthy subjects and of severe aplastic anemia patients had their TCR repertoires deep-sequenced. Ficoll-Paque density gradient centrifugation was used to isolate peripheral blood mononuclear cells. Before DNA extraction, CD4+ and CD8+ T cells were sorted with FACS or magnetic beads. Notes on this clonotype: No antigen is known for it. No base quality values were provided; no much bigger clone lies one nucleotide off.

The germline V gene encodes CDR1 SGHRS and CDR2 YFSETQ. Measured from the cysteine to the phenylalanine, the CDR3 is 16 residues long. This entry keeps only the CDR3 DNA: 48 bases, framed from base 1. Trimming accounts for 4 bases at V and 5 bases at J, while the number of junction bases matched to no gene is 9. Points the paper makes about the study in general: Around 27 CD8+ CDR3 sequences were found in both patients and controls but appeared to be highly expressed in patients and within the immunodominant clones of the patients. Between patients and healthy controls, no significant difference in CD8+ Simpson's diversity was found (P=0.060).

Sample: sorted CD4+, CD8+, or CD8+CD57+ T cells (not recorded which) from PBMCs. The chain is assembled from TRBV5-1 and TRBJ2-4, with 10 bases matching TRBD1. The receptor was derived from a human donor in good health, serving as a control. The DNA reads TGCGCCAGCAGCGTGACACCAGGACAGGGGGAAAACATTCAGTACTTC. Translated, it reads CASSVTPGQGENIQYF.